These 16 T cell receptor beta chains came from one sample sequenced in a study of cytomegalovirus exposure and HLA in healthy donors. Profiled with immunoSEQ multiplex PCR; TCRdb holds only in-frame clones, not every one. The sample shows roughly 190,000 clones, 86% of them seen only once. The specimen was PBMCs. All receptors come from a woman aged 18-29 years in good health and CMV-seronegative.

The chain links TRBV5-1 to TRBJ2-5, with D uncertain. V lost 3 bases and J 0 bases, leaving 9 bases between the germline ends. CDR3 length: 14 residues. The germline V gene encodes CDR1 SGHRS and CDR2 YFSETQ. CDR3 in DNA: TGCGCCAGCAGCTCCTTACAGTACCAAGAGACCCAGTACTTC. Protein: CASSSLQYQETQYF.

V is TRBV25-1 and J is TRBJ1-2; possible D gene TRBD1, 5 bases. From germline, CDR1 is MGHDK and CDR2 SYGVNS. The V and J ends lost 6 bases and 4 bases respectively, with 21 bases between them. The CDR3 is 16 amino acids. CDR3 loop: CASSPPLSTDSYGYTF. The CDR3 DNA sequence: TGTGCCAGCAGCCCTCCTCTCTCGACAGATAGCTATGGCTACACCTTC.

The gene calls are TRBV18 and TRBJ1-1; no clear D gene. V dropped 5 bases and J dropped 0 bases, with 7 bases sitting between them. CDR1 is KGHSH, CDR2 LQKENI, per germline. This CDR3 comprises 13 residues. The CDR3, as DNA: TGTGCCAGCTCATCCAGAATGAACACTGAAGCTTTCTTT. The encoded protein is CASSSRMNTEAFF. The variable domain in full, with the rest retrieved from reference TRBV18 and TRBJ1-1, is NAGVMQNPRHLVRRRGQEARLRCSPMKGHSHVYWYRQLPEEGLKFMVYLQKENIIDESGMPKERFSAEFPKEGPSILRIQQVVRGDSAAYFCASSSRMNTEAFFGQGTRLTVV.

V is TRBV9 and J is TRBJ2-5, with 12 bases identical to TRBD2. Germline V CDR1 and CDR2: SGDLS, YYNGEE. The ends lost 2 bases at V and 5 bases at J; junction bases unmatched: 7. This CDR3 has 16 amino acids. CDR3 nucleotides: TGTGCCAGCAGCGTCCTAGCGGGGGGGTTGTCGGAGACCCAGTACTTC. It yields the protein CASSVLAGGLSETQYF.

This chain connects TRBV4-1 to TRBJ1-1; TRBD1 is a possible D gene (6 bases). V shed 5 bases and J shed 4 bases, with 11 bases lying between them. The germline CDR1 and CDR2 sequences are MGHRA and YSYEKL. CDR3 length: 13 residues. This CDR3 is CASSSQGFTEAFF. The CDR3 nucleotides are TGCGCCAGCAGCTCACAGGGTTTCACTGAAGCTTTCTTT.

This sequence joins TRBV11-2 and TRBJ2-7, with TRBD1 identical over 9 bases. Germline loops: CDR1 SGHAT, CDR2 FQNNGV. V lost 3 bases and J lost 1; bases outside the gene matches: 7. The CDR3 spans 16 residues. The CDR3 bases are TGTGCCAGCAGCTTGTCCGGGACAGGGAATTCCTACGAGCAGTACTTC. Its translation is CASSLSGTGNSYEQYF. The whole variable domain, filled in from reference TRBV11-2 and TRBJ2-7, reads EAGVAQSPRYKIIEKRQSVAFWCNPISGHATLYWYQQILGQGPKLLIQFQNNGVVDDSQLPKDRFSAERLKGVDSTLKIQPAKLEDSAVYLCASSLSGTGNSYEQYFGPGTRLTVT.

The J gene is TRBJ1-3, the V gene TRBV25-1, with D possibly matching TRBD1 (5 bases). The CDR3 loop spans 16 amino acids. Trimming cost V 4 bases and J 2 bases, with 15 bases left between them. CDR1 is MGHDK and CDR2 is SYGVNS in the germline V gene. The CDR3 bases are TGTGCCAGCAGTGGTAGGGGAGGGGCCGCTGGAAACACCATATATTTT. Its protein is CASSGRGGAAGNTIYF.

This clone has at least ten counts. The genes are TRBV4-1 and TRBJ2-7; D may be TRBD1 (6 bases). The V gene lost 5 bases and the J gene lost 6 bases, with 26 bases spanning the gap. Germline V lookup: CDR1 MGHRA, CDR2 YSYEKL. The CDR3 runs 17 residues. The CDR3: CASSASQRETGPLEQYF. CDR3 in DNA: TGCGCCAGCAGCGCCTCCCAGAGGGAGACAGGCCCTCTCGAGCAGTACTTC.

The J gene is TRBJ2-2, the V gene TRBV5-1; 7 positions match TRBD1. This CDR3 is built from 15 residues. V shed 1 base and J 4 bases; nucleotides not matched to a gene: 4. In germline, CDR1 is SGHRS, CDR2 YFSETQ. CDR3: CASSLSQGSTGELFF. CDR3 coding DNA: TGCGCCAGCAGCTTGTCACAGGGGTCCACCGGGGAGCTGTTTTTT.

The chain has TRBV29-1 and TRBJ2-3; D perhaps matches TRBD2 (5 bases). CDR1 is SQVTM, CDR2 ANQGSEA, per germline. Trimming cost V 0 bases and J 0 bases, with 13 bases left between them. The CDR3 extends over 16 amino acids. CDR3 DNA sequence: TGCAGCGTTGAAGATTTCAGTAGCGCAAGCACAGATACGCAGTATTTT. Translation gives CSVEDFSSASTDTQYF.

This clone was found once. V and J are TRBV10-3 and TRBJ1-2; D unclear. From germline, CDR1 is ENHRY and CDR2 SYGVKD. V was cut by 1 base and J by 4 bases, with 19 bases left in between. The CDR3 length is 17 residues. The CDR3 sequence: CAISEWEARAGGYGYTF. The CDR3 DNA is TGTGCCATCAGTGAGTGGGAGGCTCGGGCCGGCGGCTATGGCTACACCTTC.

V usage is TRBV5-1 and J usage is TRBJ1-2; tentative D call: TRBD1 (5 bases). Germline CDR1 SGHRS, CDR2 YFSETQ. Trimming left V 4 bases short and J 8 bases short, with 21 bases between. The CDR3 is 15 residues long. As DNA, the CDR3 is TGCGCCAGCAGCCCAGCCCGGCAGGGATTGATGGGCTACACCTTC. Its protein is CASSPARQGLMGYTF. Complete variable domain (other parts from reference TRBV5-1 and TRBJ1-2): KAGVTQTPRYLIKTRGQQVTLSCSPISGHRSVSWYQQTPGQGLQFLFEYFSETQRNKGNFPGRFSGRQFSNSRSEMNVSTLELGDSALYLCASSPARQGLMGYTFGSGTRLTVV.

The rearrangement joins TRBV19 to TRBJ1-5; D remains unclear. V was trimmed by 5 bases and J by 3 bases, leaving 14 bases between them. The CDR3 runs to 15 residues. Germline V CDR1 and CDR2: LNHDA, SQIVND (reference sequence). The CDR3 DNA reads as TGTGCCAGTAGTTATAGGCAGCGCGTCAATCAGCCCCAGCATTTT. Translating it yields CASSYRQRVNQPQHF. The full variable domain, with the rest looked up from reference TRBV19 and TRBJ1-5, is DGGITQSPKYLFRKEGQNVTLSCEQNLNHDAMYWYRQDPGQGLRLIYYSQIVNDFQKGDIAEGYSVSREKKESFPLTVTSAQKNPTAFYLCASSYRQRVNQPQHFGDGTRLSIL.

The chain combines TRBV7-2 with TRBJ1-5; D not resolved. Germline V gives CDR1 SGHTA, CDR2 FQGNSA. This CDR3 has 15 residues. Trimming took off 4 bases at V and 4 bases at J, with 14 bases between the two ends. The CDR3 region has the DNA TGTGCCAGCAGCTCGTACCCAGGCGGGAATCAGCCCCAGCATTTT. Protein sequence: CASSSYPGGNQPQHF.

In the case of this clone: Other DNA sequences of this sample code for an identical CDR3. V usage is TRBV19 and J usage is TRBJ1-1, with D uncertain. V was pared by 3 bases and J by 1 base, with 6 bases between. CDR1 and CDR2 (germline): LNHDA, SQIVND (reference sequence). This CDR3 contains 13 residues. CDR3 protein: CASSIGPNTEAFF. CDR3 in DNA: TGTGCCAGTAGTATTGGCCCGAACACTGAAGCTTTCTTT.

The chain combines TRBV10-3 with TRBJ2-7; D ambiguous. Germline V gene sequence: CDR1 ENHRY, CDR2 SYGVKD. The CDR3 sequence is 14 residues long. Trimming pared 0 bases from V and 2 bases from J, leaving 8 bases between. The CDR3 spells CAISESPTTYEQYF. CDR3 nucleotide sequence: TGTGCCATCAGTGAGTCGCCGACAACCTACGAGCAGTACTTC.